These 12 T cell receptor beta chains came from one sample sequenced in a study of blood T cell repertoires in COVID-19. Profiling relied on immunoSEQ multiplex PCR, and the TCRdb table lists in-frame clones only, not all of them. Counted here are 200,000 to 250,000 clones, under 90% occurring once; the ten biggest clones make up roughly 5%. Sequenced: PBMCs or T cells enriched from blood (not recorded which). Receptors were obtained from a woman aged 50 to 60 who had been exposed to COVID-19.

The chain joins TRBV7-9 to TRBJ1-2; TRBD1 aligns across 10 bases. The CDR3 totals 17 residues. V lost 5 bases, J lost 7 bases, and 16 bases stayed unmatched. CDR1 SEHNR and CDR2 FQNEAQ come from the germline V gene (reference sequence). CDR3 sequence (DNA): TGTGCCAGCAGCCCCCCCCGCGTAAGGGACAGGGGAAGTGGCTACACCTTC. It specifies CASSPPRVRDRGSGYTF.

V is TRBV11-2 and J is TRBJ1-1, with D tentatively TRBD1 (5 bases). Trimming stripped 5 bases from V and 5 bases from J, with 18 bases between. The CDR3 is 15 residues long. In germline, CDR1 is SGHAT, CDR2 FQNNGV. CDR3 in DNA: TGTGCCAGCAGCGCGGACGGGAGGGGAGGAACTGAAGCTTTCTTT. Amino acid sequence: CASSADGRGGTEAFF.

The chain recombines TRBV3-1 (or the pseudogene TRBV3-2) with TRBJ2-3; no firm D call. Germline V gives CDR1 LGHDT, CDR2 YNNKEL (reference sequence). The V end lost 0 bases, the J end lost 6 bases, and 10 bases lay between the germline ends. This CDR3 is 14 amino acids long. The CDR3 DNA is TGTGCCAGCAGCCAAGATTGGAGAGCGGATACGCAGTATTTT. Translating it yields CASSQDWRADTQYF.

The chain links TRBV19 to TRBJ2-1, with D unresolved. The CDR3 length is 11 residues. The germline gives CDR1 LNHDA, CDR2 SQIVND (reference sequence). V gave up 2 bases and J gave up 8 bases, with 4 bases separating them. The CDR3 region is CASSISDEQFF. The CDR3 DNA sequence: TGTGCCAGTAGTATAAGCGATGAGCAGTTCTTC.

J is TRBJ1-2 and V is TRBV6-4; 7 bases match TRBD1. CDR3 length equals 12 residues. The V and J ends lost 7 bases and 7 bases, in that order; junction bases with no gene match: 6. Germline CDR1 MRHNA, CDR2 SNTAGT. CDR3 DNA sequence: TGTGCCAGCACCGACAGGGTCGGTGGCTACACCTTC. Its protein product is CASTDRVGGYTF.

The rearrangement uses TRBV2 and TRBJ1-1; 7 nucleotides agree with TRBD1. V lost 6 bases, J lost 0 bases, and 10 bases stayed unmatched. CDR3 length: 16 amino acids. Germline V gene data show CDR1 as SNHLY and CDR2 as FYNNEI. The CDR3 coding sequence is TGTGCCAGCAGCGCTTTCCTGACAGGGATGAACACTGAAGCTTTCTTT. The encoded protein is CASSAFLTGMNTEAFF.

This clone showed up just a few times. This sequence joins TRBV3-1 (or the pseudogene TRBV3-2) and TRBJ1-2; 7 bases agree with TRBD1. There are 17 residues in the CDR3. V was clipped by 0 bases and J by 4 bases; unmatched bases: 11. CDR1 and CDR2 (germline): LGHDT, YNNKEL (reference sequence). CDR3 sequence: CASSQDSRTGVSYGYTF. Here the CDR3 DNA reads TGTGCCAGCAGCCAAGATAGCAGGACAGGAGTCAGCTATGGCTACACCTTC.

V gene TRBV4-3 combines with J gene TRBJ2-5; D might be TRBD1 (5 bases). The CDR3 extends over 15 amino acids. V was pared by 0 bases and J by 8 bases, with 16 bases between. Germline CDR1 is LGHNA and CDR2 is YSLEER. The CDR3 coding sequence is TGCGCCAGCAGCCAAGATCCACAGGCGGATCGTACCCAGTACTTC. Translating it yields CASSQDPQADRTQYF.

The chain's CDR3 is CASSGTYNTGELFF. CDR3 DNA: TGTGCCAGTAGTGGGACTTATAACACCGGGGAGCTGTTTTTT. The chain recombines TRBV19 with TRBJ2-2; tentatively, D is TRBD2 (6 bases). This CDR3 region has 14 residues. The germline V and J ends were trimmed by 5 bases and 2 bases, with 9 bases remaining between them. Germline values: CDR1 LNHDA, CDR2 SQIVND (reference sequence).

The chain carries TRBV5-4 and TRBJ2-3, with D possibly matching TRBD1 (5 bases). The V and J ends lost 0 bases and 5 bases respectively, with 13 bases between them. The CDR3 is 15 amino acids. Germline assignment: CDR1 SGHNT and CDR2 YYREEE (reference sequence). CDR3 DNA: TGTGCCAGCAGCTTGGATACAGTAAGGGGAGATACGCAGTATTTT. This sequence encodes CASSLDTVRGDTQYF.

The J gene is TRBJ1-2, the V gene TRBV11-2, with TRBD1 identical over 7 bases. Germline CDR1 SGHAT, CDR2 FQNNGV. The CDR3 is made up of 15 amino acids. V was clipped by 0 bases and J by 4 bases; unmatched bases: 5. As DNA, the CDR3 is TGTGCCAGCAGCTTAGAGGACAGGCGGATCTATGGCTACACCTTC. Translation: CASSLEDRRIYGYTF.

The chain couples TRBV11-2 to TRBJ1-3, with D possibly matching TRBD1 (6 bases). The germline V gene encodes CDR1 SGHAT and CDR2 FQNNGV. V was trimmed by 7 bases and J by 2 bases, leaving 9 bases between them. The CDR3 is made up of 13 amino acids. CDR3 sequence (DNA): TGTGCCAGCAAGGGGGAAACTGGAAACACCATATATTTT. Encoded protein: CASKGETGNTIYF.